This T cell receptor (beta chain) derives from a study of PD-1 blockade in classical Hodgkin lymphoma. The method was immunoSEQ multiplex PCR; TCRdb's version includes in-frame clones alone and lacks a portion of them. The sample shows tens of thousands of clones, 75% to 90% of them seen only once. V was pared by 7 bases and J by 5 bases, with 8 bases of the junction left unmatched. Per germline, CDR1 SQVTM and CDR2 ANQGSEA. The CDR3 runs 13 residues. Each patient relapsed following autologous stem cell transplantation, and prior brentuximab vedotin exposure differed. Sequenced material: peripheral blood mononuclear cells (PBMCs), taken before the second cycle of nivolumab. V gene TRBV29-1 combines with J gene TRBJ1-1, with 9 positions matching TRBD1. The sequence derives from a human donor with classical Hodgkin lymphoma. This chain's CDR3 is CSAPGQGLTEAFF. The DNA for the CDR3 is TGCAGCGCACCGGGACAGGGTTTAACTGAAGCTTTCTTT.